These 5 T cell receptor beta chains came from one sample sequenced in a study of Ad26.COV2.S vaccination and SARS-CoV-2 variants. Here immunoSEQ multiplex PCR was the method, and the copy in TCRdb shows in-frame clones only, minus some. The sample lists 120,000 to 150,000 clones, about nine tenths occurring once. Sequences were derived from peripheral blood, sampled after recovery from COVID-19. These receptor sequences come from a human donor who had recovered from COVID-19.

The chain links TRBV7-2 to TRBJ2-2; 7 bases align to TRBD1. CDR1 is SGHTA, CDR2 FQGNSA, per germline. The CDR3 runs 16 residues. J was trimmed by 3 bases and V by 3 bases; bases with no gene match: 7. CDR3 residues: CASSFYRGPDTGELFF. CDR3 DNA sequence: TGTGCCAGCAGCTTCTACAGGGGCCCGGACACCGGGGAGCTGTTTTTT.

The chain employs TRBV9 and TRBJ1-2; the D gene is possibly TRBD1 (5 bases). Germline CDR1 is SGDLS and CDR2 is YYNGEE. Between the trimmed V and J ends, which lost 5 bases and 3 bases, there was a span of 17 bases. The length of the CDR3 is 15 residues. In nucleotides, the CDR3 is TGTGCCAGCAGGTCTCATCTTACGGGGGACTATGGCTACACCTTC. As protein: CASRSHLTGDYGYTF.

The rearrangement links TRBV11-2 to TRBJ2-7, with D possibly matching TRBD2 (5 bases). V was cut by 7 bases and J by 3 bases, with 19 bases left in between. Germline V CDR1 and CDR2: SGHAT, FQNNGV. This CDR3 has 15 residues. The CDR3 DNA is TGTGCCAGCAACCATGACCCGGGCGGAGGCTACGAGCAGTACTTC. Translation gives CASNHDPGGGYEQYF.

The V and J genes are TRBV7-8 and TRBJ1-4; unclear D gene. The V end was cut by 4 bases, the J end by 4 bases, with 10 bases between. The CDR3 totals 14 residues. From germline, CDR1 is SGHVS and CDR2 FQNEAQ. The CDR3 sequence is CASSSTEGNEKLFF. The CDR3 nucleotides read TGTGCCAGCAGCTCGACGGAGGGTAATGAAAAACTGTTTTTT.

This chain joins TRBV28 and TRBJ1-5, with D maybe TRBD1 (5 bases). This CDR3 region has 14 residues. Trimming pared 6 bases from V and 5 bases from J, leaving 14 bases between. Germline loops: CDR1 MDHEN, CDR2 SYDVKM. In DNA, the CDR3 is TGTGCCAGCAGATCGTTTACAGGTGATCAGCCCCAGCATTTT. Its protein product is CASRSFTGDQPQHF.